This entry lists 10 T cell receptor beta chains sequenced from one sample in a study of blood T cell repertoires in COVID-19. TCRdb keeps only in-frame clones here, not all; method: immunoSEQ multiplex PCR. The repertoire consists of 250,000 to 300,000 clones, with around 91% occurring once and the leading ten covering around 1.9%. The sequenced sample consisted of peripheral blood. These receptors came from a woman in her sixties with COVID-19, enrolled during active disease.

The rearrangement uses TRBV30 and TRBJ1-5; D remains ambiguous. This CDR3 region has 13 residues. Trimming shortened V by 2 bases and J by 5 bases, and 10 bases separated the two germline ends. CDR1 and CDR2 (germline): GTSNPN, SVGIG (reference sequence). CDR3 protein: CAWSKEADQPQHF. CDR3 nucleotide sequence: TGTGCCTGGAGTAAAGAAGCGGATCAGCCCCAGCATTTT.

This clone has more than one count but fewer than ten. The J gene is TRBJ1-1, the V gene TRBV6-2 or TRBV6-3, with TRBD1 as a possible D gene (5 bases). CDR3 length: 15 amino acids. Trimming cost V 5 bases and J 4 bases, with 17 bases left between them. The germline gives CDR1 MNHEY, CDR2 SVGEGT. CDR3 sequence: CASSQGYRWGTEAFF. The CDR3 DNA is TGTGCCAGCAGTCAGGGATATCGTTGGGGCACTGAAGCTTTCTTT.

This rearrangement joins TRBV6-1 to TRBJ2-7; TRBD2 matches at 9 bases. This CDR3 has 16 amino acids. The V and J ends lost 1 base and 4 bases, in that order; junction bases with no gene match: 8. Germline loops: CDR1 MNHNS, CDR2 SASEGT. DNA of the CDR3: TGTGCCAGCAGTGAAGGGCTAGCGGGGCCTAGATACGAGCAGTACTTC. This encodes CASSEGLAGPRYEQYF.

The chain couples TRBV21-1 to TRBJ2-5; the tabulated D call, TRBD2, remains unverified against the DNA. TRBV21-1 is listed as a pseudogene. The CDR3 is 14 residues long. CDR3 region: CASSKAGRTETQYF. The DNA of the CDR3 is TGTGCCAGCAGCAAAGCAGGGAGGACGGAGACCCAGTACTTC.

This chain uses TRBV2 with TRBJ1-5; 8 positions match TRBD1. The length of the CDR3 is 18 residues. Germline CDR1 is SNHLY and CDR2 is FYNNEI. V trimming: 0 bases; J trimming: 1 base; junction bases outside the gene matches: 8. The CDR3, as DNA: TGTGCCAGCAGTGAAGCCTTTTTGGGACAGGAAAGCAATCAGCCCCAGCATTTT. This codes for CASSEAFLGQESNQPQHF.

CDR3 DNA sequence: TGTGCCAGCAGTTCGAGACAGGGGGTTAGGGGGTCCTACGAGCAGTACTTC. Translating gives CASSSRQGVRGSYEQYF. This chain links TRBV27 with TRBJ2-7; 9 bases align to TRBD1. Per the germline V gene, CDR1 is MNHEY and CDR2 is SMNVEV (reference sequence). J was trimmed by 1 base and V by 4 bases; bases with no gene match: 11. This CDR3 spans 17 amino acids.

The chain is built from TRBV6-4 and TRBJ2-5, with TRBD1 as a possible D gene (6 bases). CDR1 MRHNA and CDR2 SNTAGT come from the germline V gene. The CDR3 has 14 residues. V was cut by 6 bases and J by 5 bases, with 16 bases left in between. Here the CDR3 DNA reads TGTGCCAGCAGGCTAGGGGGACCGGAGGAGACCCAGTACTTC. This translates into CASRLGGPEETQYF.

The rearrangement joins TRBV11-1 to TRBJ1-1, with TRBD1 as a possible D gene (6 bases). Trimming shortened V by 5 bases and J by 4 bases, and 14 bases separated the two germline ends. CDR3 length equals 14 residues. Looked up from germline, CDR1 is SGHAT and CDR2 is FQDESV (reference sequence). This CDR3 is CASSPTQGFTEAFF. CDR3 sequence (DNA): TGTGCCAGCAGCCCTACACAGGGATTCACTGAAGCTTTCTTT.

In its sample, this clone was seen a few times. Other DNA sequences in this specimen translate into the identical CDR3. The rearrangement joins TRBV19 to TRBJ1-6; D is unclear. Trimming left V 1 base short and J 8 bases short, with 6 bases between. This CDR3 region has 13 residues. CDR1 and CDR2 (germline): LNHDA, SQIVND (reference sequence). CDR3 sequence: CASSIGADSPLHF. The CDR3 DNA reads TGTGCCAGTAGTATAGGGGCAGATTCACCCCTCCACTTT. The full variable domain, rest sourced from reference TRBV19 and TRBJ1-6, is DGGITQSPKYLFRKEGQNVTLSCEQNLNHDAMYWYRQDPGQGLRLIYYSQIVNDFQKGDIAEGYSVSREKKESFPLTVTSAQKNPTAFYLCASSIGADSPLHFGNGTRLTVT.

The table lists this clone with a count of one. This CDR3 is CASSLLGGEETQYF. As DNA, the CDR3 is TGTGCCAGCAGCCTCCTAGGGGGGGAAGAGACCCAGTACTTC. The V and J genes are TRBV3-1 (or the pseudogene TRBV3-2) and TRBJ2-5; possible D gene TRBD2, 7 bases. Trimming took 4 bases from V and 3 from J, leaving 12 bases between them. This CDR3 has 14 residues. The germline V gene has CDR1 LGHDT and CDR2 YNNKEL (reference sequence).